This TCR beta chain is drawn from a study of blood T cells in healthy people across ages. Combining a sample-barcoded 5' primer with a J-beta primer mix, a second PCR ran for about 6 to 12 cycles. Each CDR3 protein is one row after TCRdb ran MiXCR on the 5' RACE reads. This table holds 750,000 to 950,000 distinct CDR3 sequences, 25% to 30% found once. This CDR3 region has 14 residues. Per germline, CDR1 ENHRY and CDR2 SYGVKD. The V segment lost 6 bases and the J segment 3 bases; nucleotides outside the gene matches: 7. The same sample was also studied in work on T cells of mothers and their children.

The chain couples TRBV10-3 to TRBJ2-5; the match to TRBD1 covers 7 bases. Specimen: blood. The receptor comes from a woman aged 35 to 49 in good health. CDR3 coding DNA: TGTGCCATCAGGGACCCGACAGGGAAAGAGACCCAGTACTTC. It is translated as CAIRDPTGKETQYF.